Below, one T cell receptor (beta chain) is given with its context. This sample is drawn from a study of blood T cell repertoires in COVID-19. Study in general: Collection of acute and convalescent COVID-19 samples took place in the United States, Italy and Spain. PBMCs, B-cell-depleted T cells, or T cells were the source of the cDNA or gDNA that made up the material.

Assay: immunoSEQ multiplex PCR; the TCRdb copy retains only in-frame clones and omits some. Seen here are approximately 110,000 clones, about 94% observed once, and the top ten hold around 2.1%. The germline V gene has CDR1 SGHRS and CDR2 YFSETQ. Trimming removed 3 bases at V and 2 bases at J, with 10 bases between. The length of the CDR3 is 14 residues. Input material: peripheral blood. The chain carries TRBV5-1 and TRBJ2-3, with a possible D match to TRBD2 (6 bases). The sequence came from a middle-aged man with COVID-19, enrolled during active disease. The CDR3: CASSSGGTTDTQYF. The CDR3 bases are TGCGCCAGCAGCTCCGGCGGGACCACAGATACGCAGTATTTT.